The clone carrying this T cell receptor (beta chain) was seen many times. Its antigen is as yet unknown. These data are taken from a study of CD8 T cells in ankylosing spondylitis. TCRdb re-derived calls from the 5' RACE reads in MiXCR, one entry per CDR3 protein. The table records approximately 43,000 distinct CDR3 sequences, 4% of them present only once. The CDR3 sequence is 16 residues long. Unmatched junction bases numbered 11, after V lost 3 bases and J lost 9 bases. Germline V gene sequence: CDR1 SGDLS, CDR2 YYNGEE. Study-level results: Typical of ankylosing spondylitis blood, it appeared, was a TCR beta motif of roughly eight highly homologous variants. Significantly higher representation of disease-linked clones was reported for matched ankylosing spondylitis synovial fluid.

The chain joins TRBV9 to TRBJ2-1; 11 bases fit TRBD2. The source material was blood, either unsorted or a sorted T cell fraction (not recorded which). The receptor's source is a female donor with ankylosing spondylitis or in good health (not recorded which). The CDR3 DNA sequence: TGTGCCAGCAGCGCCCATAGCGGGGGGGCCCGGGGTGAGCAGTTCTTC. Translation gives CASSAHSGGARGEQFF. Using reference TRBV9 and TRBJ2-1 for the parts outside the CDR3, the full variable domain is DSGVTQTPKHLITATGQRVTLRCSPRSGDLSVYWYQQSLDQGLQFLIQYYNGEERAKGNILERFSAQQFPDLHSELNLSSLELGDSALYFCASSAHSGGARGEQFFGPGTRLTVL.